Each of the 26 T cell receptor beta chains below was sequenced from the same sample in a study of cytomegalovirus exposure and HLA in healthy donors. Primers included in the PCR were 60 Vbeta and 13 Jbeta primers. Sequencing was performed with immunoSEQ multiplex PCR; in TCRdb, only in-frame clones are kept and a portion is missing. In the table there are over 150,000 clones, approximately 81% of which are singletons. Sample: PBMCs. These receptors came from a woman in her twenties or thirties in good health and CMV-seronegative.

The chain couples TRBV4-1 to TRBJ2-7; 10 bases agree with TRBD1. V lost 1 base and J lost 5; bases outside the gene matches: 11. The CDR3 runs 17 residues. Germline V lookup: CDR1 MGHRA, CDR2 YSYEKL. As DNA, the CDR3 is TGCGCCAGCAGCCAAGTAAGGGTAAAGGACAGGGGGAACGAGCAGTACTTC. As protein: CASSQVRVKDRGNEQYF.

The CDR3 DNA follows: TGTGCCAGCAACCAGGGGAATCAGCCCCAGCATTTT. Its protein product is CASNQGNQPQHF. The J gene is TRBJ1-5, the V gene TRBV28; the D gene is possibly TRBD1 (6 bases). The germline V gene has CDR1 MDHEN and CDR2 SYDVKM. The ends were cut back, 7 bases at V and 4 bases at J, with 8 bases in the middle. The CDR3 contains 12 residues.

The chain carries TRBV5-1 and TRBJ1-1; 8 nucleotides match TRBD1. This CDR3 comprises 17 residues. Germline CDR1 SGHRS, CDR2 YFSETQ. With V trimmed by 3 bases and J by 3 bases, 13 bases remained unmatched. The CDR3 nucleotides are TGCGCCAGCAGCTCACGAGACCTGACAGGGGTGGACACTGAAGCTTTCTTT. Translating it yields CASSSRDLTGVDTEAFF.

The CDR3, as DNA: TGTGCCAGCAGTGCCACTAGCGATTACGAGCAGTACTTC. Its protein is CASSATSDYEQYF. V usage is TRBV6-1 and J usage is TRBJ2-7, with 7 bases matching TRBD2. J lost 4 bases, V lost 4 bases, and 4 bases had no gene match. This CDR3 contains 13 residues. In germline, CDR1 is MNHNS, CDR2 SASEGT.

The chain couples TRBV28 to TRBJ2-1; TRBD2 is a possible D gene (7 bases). In germline, CDR1 is MDHEN, CDR2 SYDVKM. Trimming cost V 4 bases and J 6 bases, with 13 bases left between them. CDR3 length: 14 amino acids. CDR3 residues: CASSWTRGGNEQFF. CDR3 in DNA: TGTGCCAGCAGTTGGACTAGAGGGGGCAATGAGCAGTTCTTC.

V and J are TRBV7-9 and TRBJ2-4; 7 bases agree with TRBD1. V shed 11 bases, J shed 12 bases, and the junction held 10 bases outside the gene matches. CDR3 size: 11 residues. CDR1 is SEHNR, CDR2 FQNEAQ, per germline (reference sequence). This CDR3 reads CAWRQGDSQYF. The CDR3 DNA is TGTGCCTGGAGACAAGGGGACAGTCAGTACTTC.

V gene TRBV28 combines with J gene TRBJ2-1; 8 nucleotides match TRBD1. Trimming took 5 bases from V and 5 from J; bases not matched to a gene: 8. CDR1 and CDR2 (germline): MDHEN, SYDVKM. CDR3 size: 15 residues. The CDR3 loop is CASSLLDRENNEQFF. DNA for the CDR3: TGTGCCAGCAGTCTACTGGACAGGGAAAACAATGAGCAGTTCTTC.

The CDR3 here is CASSVDGTGTYEQYF. The CDR3 DNA is TGTGCCAGCAGCGTAGATGGGACAGGAACCTACGAGCAGTACTTC. The chain couples TRBV9 to TRBJ2-7, with TRBD1 matching over 8 bases. V dropped 0 bases and J dropped 2; count of bases not matched to a gene: 4. The germline V gene encodes CDR1 SGDLS and CDR2 YYNGEE. The CDR3 has 15 residues.

The rearrangement joins TRBV4-3 to TRBJ1-4; 7 bases line up with TRBD1. Germline CDR1 reads LGHNA; CDR2 reads YSLEER. The V and J ends lost 2 bases and 6 bases, in that order; junction bases with no gene match: 9. The CDR3 is 16 residues long. For the CDR3, the DNA is TGCGCCAGCAGCCAACACCGGGGGCAGGGGGATGAAAAACTGTTTTTT. Its protein is CASSQHRGQGDEKLFF.

The chain recombines TRBV15 with TRBJ2-1; the match to TRBD1 covers 9 bases. The CDR3 runs 16 residues. Germline CDR1 and CDR2: LNHNV and YYDKDF (reference sequence). V lost 5 bases, J lost 4 bases, and 9 bases stayed unmatched. CDR3 coding DNA: TGTGCCACCAGCCCGCGGACAGGGGCCTTTTACAATGAGCAGTTCTTC. It specifies CATSPRTGAFYNEQFF.

The rearrangement links TRBV7-2 to TRBJ2-1; 7 nucleotides match TRBD1. This CDR3 has 15 residues. Trimming cost V 5 bases and J 8 bases; bases outside gene matches: 12. CDR1 and CDR2 from the germline V gene are SGHTA and FQGNSA. The CDR3 sequence is CASSLDRTRVDEQFF. The CDR3 coding sequence is TGTGCCAGCAGCCTGGACAGGACGAGAGTGGATGAGCAGTTCTTC.

V gene TRBV29-1 combines with J gene TRBJ2-7; tentatively, D is TRBD1 (5 bases). The germline V gene has CDR1 SQVTM and CDR2 ANQGSEA. V was cut by 6 bases and J by 0 bases, with 9 bases left in between. This CDR3 contains 12 residues. The CDR3 sequence: CSVVDSSYEQYF. In nucleotides, the CDR3 is TGCAGCGTCGTCGACAGCTCCTACGAGCAGTACTTC.

The chain joins TRBV2 to TRBJ2-3, with TRBD2 identical over 13 bases. V shed 6 bases and J 15 bases; nucleotides not matched to a gene: 9. The CDR3 sequence is 13 residues long. The V gene's germline CDR1 is SNHLY and CDR2 FYNNEI. CDR3 sequence: CASRGTSGAPTYF. The CDR3, as DNA: TGTGCCAGCAGGGGGACTAGCGGGGCCCCTACATATTTT.

V usage is TRBV6-5 and J usage is TRBJ1-1; 9 bases fit TRBD1. With V trimmed by 5 bases and J by 7 bases, 8 bases remained unmatched. The germline V gene encodes CDR1 MNHEY and CDR2 SVGAGI. CDR3 length equals 14 residues. CDR3 protein: CASSRNRGQVEAFF. CDR3 in DNA: TGTGCCAGCAGTCGAAACAGGGGGCAGGTTGAAGCTTTCTTT.

The rearrangement links TRBV7-2 to TRBJ1-2, with D uncertain. V gave up 1 base and J gave up 5 bases, with 14 bases separating them. Germline assignment: CDR1 SGHTA and CDR2 FQGNSA. The CDR3 sequence is 15 residues long. The DNA for the CDR3 is TGTGCCAGCAGCTTAGAGGTACTCACGGGGTATGGCTACACCTTC. Translating gives CASSLEVLTGYGYTF.

The chain uses TRBV28 and TRBJ1-5; TRBD1 matches at 10 bases. This CDR3 has 16 amino acids. The germline gives CDR1 MDHEN, CDR2 SYDVKM. With V trimmed by 6 bases and J by 8 bases, 13 bases remained unmatched. The CDR3 spells CASSLAGTGAIEPQHF. CDR3 sequence (DNA): TGTGCCAGCAGCTTGGCCGGGACAGGGGCAATTGAGCCCCAGCATTTT.

The DNA for the CDR3 is TGTGCCAGCATTGGGGGGACAGACTACGAGCAGTACTTC. Protein product: CASIGGTDYEQYF. The rearrangement joins TRBV2 to TRBJ2-7; a possible D gene is TRBD1 (7 bases). The CDR3 length is 13 residues. V lost 7 bases and J lost 3, with 13 bases in between. Germline V lookup: CDR1 SNHLY, CDR2 FYNNEI.

CDR3 in amino acids: CASSRGQGDGQQFF. The CDR3 nucleotides read TGCGCCAGCAGCCGCGGACAGGGGGACGGTCAGCAGTTCTTC. The V call is TRBV4-1, the J call TRBJ2-1; 10 positions match TRBD1. Germline V gene data show CDR1 as MGHRA and CDR2 as YSYEKL. The V segment lost 4 bases and the J segment 11 bases; nucleotides outside the gene matches: 8. This CDR3 has 14 residues.

The sample holds a few counts of this clone. The rearrangement links TRBV27 to TRBJ1-3, with a tentative D call TRBD1 (6 bases). This CDR3 contains 15 residues. V was cut by 3 bases and J by 7 bases, with 16 bases left in between. Germline V lookup: CDR1 MNHEY, CDR2 SMNVEV (reference sequence). The CDR3 region has the DNA TGTGCCAGCAGTTTGGGGACACCAAACGGTAACACCATATATTTT. It yields the protein CASSLGTPNGNTIYF.

This clone was observed a few times. V is TRBV19 and J is TRBJ1-1; 8 nucleotides align to TRBD1. J was trimmed by 10 bases and V by 11 bases; bases with no gene match: 18. Germline V gene data show CDR1 as LNHDA and CDR2 as SQIVND (reference sequence). The CDR3 consists of 14 residues. The CDR3 region is CACRGTGGQWRAFF. CDR3 sequence (DNA): TGTGCCTGCCGAGGGACAGGAGGTCAGTGGCGAGCTTTCTTT.

There are a few counts of this clone. The chain uses TRBV28 and TRBJ2-1; possible D gene TRBD2, 5 bases. The CDR3 totals 14 residues. Germline V gene sequence: CDR1 MDHEN, CDR2 SYDVKM. V was cut by 2 bases and J by 5 bases, with 10 bases left in between. The chain's CDR3 is CASSLRLAHNEQFF. The CDR3 nucleotides read TGTGCCAGCAGTTTAAGGCTAGCCCACAATGAGCAGTTCTTC.

The chain employs TRBV7-7 and TRBJ2-2; tentative D call: TRBD1 (5 bases). The germline gives CDR1 SSHAT, CDR2 FNYEAQ (reference sequence). This CDR3 has 16 amino acids. Between the trimmed V and J ends, which lost 1 base and 1 base, there was a span of 10 bases. For the CDR3, the DNA is TGTGCCAGCAGCTTAGAACAGGCCCTGAACACCGGGGAGCTGTTTTTT. Its translation: CASSLEQALNTGELFF.

The chain recombines TRBV7-9 with TRBJ2-3; TRBD2 matches 7 bases. The germline V gene encodes CDR1 SEHNR and CDR2 FQNEAQ (reference sequence). V shed 8 bases, J shed 5 bases, and the junction held 1 base outside the gene matches. The CDR3 totals 11 residues. The DNA of the CDR3 is TGTGCCAGCGGGGGGGGAGATACGCAGTATTTT. Protein sequence: CASGGGDTQYF. The full variable domain, with the rest looked up from reference TRBV7-9 and TRBJ2-3, is DTGVSQNPRHKITKRGQNVTFRCDPISEHNRLYWYRQTLGQGPEFLTYFQNEAQLEKSRLLSDRFSAERPKGSFSTLEIQRTEQGDSAMYLCASGGGDTQYFGPGTRLTVL.

This chain's CDR3 is CASSWTSGSPNTGELFF. CDR3 coding DNA: TGCGCCAGCAGCTGGACTAGCGGTTCCCCGAACACCGGGGAGCTGTTTTTT. The J gene is TRBJ2-2, the V gene TRBV5-1; the match to TRBD2 covers 10 bases. The CDR3 extends over 17 amino acids. Germline assignment: CDR1 SGHRS and CDR2 YFSETQ. V lost 3 bases, J lost 0 bases, and 5 bases stayed unmatched.

V usage is TRBV5-4 and J usage is TRBJ2-3, with 9 bases matching TRBD2. The CDR3 length is 15 residues. Germline V gives CDR1 SGHNT, CDR2 YYREEE (reference sequence). With 5 bases clipped from V and 2 bases from J, the junction kept 6 bases outside the gene matches. The CDR3 nucleotides are TGTGCCAGCAGAGTTGGCGGGAGGGCCACAGATACGCAGTATTTT. As protein: CASRVGGRATDTQYF.

V is TRBV15 and J is TRBJ1-1; 7 bases fit TRBD1. From germline, CDR1 is LNHNV and CDR2 YYDKDF (reference sequence). J was trimmed by 5 bases and V by 6 bases; bases with no gene match: 9. The CDR3 is 14 amino acids. The CDR3 loop reads CATRGGQKETEAFF. Written as DNA, the CDR3 is TGTGCCACCAGGGGGGGACAGAAGGAGACTGAAGCTTTCTTT.